The 23 T cell receptor beta chains given below trace back to one sample, sequenced in a study of response to subunit inactivated influenza vaccine. TCRdb independently ran MiXCR on the RT-PCR reads; one entry per CDR3 protein. In the table there are under 200,000 distinct CDR3 sequences, 9.5% to 12% of which are singletons. The sequencing here drew on CD8+ T cells sorted from PBMCs, taken less than 30 months after vaccination. These receptors all stem from a man aged 50-75 years who received an inactivated influenza vaccine.

This clonotype was picked up a small number of times. This chain links TRBV6-2 or TRBV6-3 with TRBJ2-5; D is perhaps TRBD2 (6 bases). CDR1 MNHEY and CDR2 SVGEGT come from the germline V gene. There are 15 residues in the CDR3. Trimming stripped 4 bases from V and 0 bases from J, with 12 bases between. The CDR3 is CASSFLGGYQETQYF. In DNA form, the CDR3 reads TGTGCCAGCAGTTTCCTCGGGGGATACCAAGAGACCCAGTACTTC.

This sequence joins TRBV10-2 and TRBJ1-1; maybe TRBD1 (6 bases). CDR1 is WSHSY and CDR2 is SAAADI in the germline V gene. V was trimmed by 3 bases and J by 6 bases, leaving 20 bases between them. CDR3 length: 16 residues. CDR3 residues: CASSDPFWSGEAEAFF. The CDR3 coding sequence is TGCGCCAGCAGTGACCCTTTTTGGTCAGGGGAGGCTGAAGCTTTCTTT.

This clonotype occurred a few times. The chain employs TRBV6-1 and TRBJ2-2; tentatively, D is TRBD1 or TRBD2 (5 bases each). Germline CDR1 MNHNS, CDR2 SASEGT. The CDR3 runs to 14 residues. Trimming took off 10 bases at V and 3 bases at J, with 15 bases between the two ends. CDR3 residues: CANLAGTYTGELFF. The CDR3 DNA reads TGTGCCAACCTTGCCGGGACGTACACCGGGGAGCTGTTTTTT.

This clonotype showed up just a few times. The chain couples TRBV4-3 to TRBJ2-1; D is unclear. The CDR3 consists of 15 residues. Germline V gene data show CDR1 as LGHNA and CDR2 as YSLEER. V lost 0 bases and J 9 bases, leaving 15 bases between the germline ends. The CDR3 loop reads CASSQDLEGYGEQFF. The CDR3, as DNA: TGCGCCAGCAGCCAAGATCTAGAAGGATACGGTGAGCAGTTCTTC.

This clonotype occurred a few times. The chain links TRBV29-1 to TRBJ2-1, with 8 bases matching TRBD1. This CDR3 has 14 amino acids. The germline V gene encodes CDR1 SQVTM and CDR2 ANQGSEA. The ends lost 5 bases at V and 4 bases at J; junction bases unmatched: 7. CDR3 sequence: CSVQPGQEYNEQFF. The CDR3 DNA follows: TGCAGCGTTCAACCGGGACAGGAGTACAATGAGCAGTTCTTC.

This clonotype was observed a handful of times. This sequence joins TRBV28 and TRBJ2-1; D not resolved. Germline assignment: CDR1 MDHEN and CDR2 SYDVKM. This CDR3 is 13 amino acids long. Between the trimmed V and J ends, which lost 0 bases and 7 bases, there was a span of 7 bases. CDR3 sequence: CASSLWSNNEQFF. The CDR3 DNA reads TGTGCCAGCAGTTTATGGTCGAATAATGAGCAGTTCTTC.

This clonotype was counted only a few times. The rearrangement joins TRBV7-2 to TRBJ2-1; D uncertain. Germline V gene data show CDR1 as SGHTA and CDR2 as FQGNSA. The V end was cut by 4 bases, the J end by 3 bases, with 10 bases between. The CDR3 runs 14 residues. The CDR3 loop reads CASSYDGFYNEQFF. The DNA for the CDR3 is TGTGCCAGCAGCTATGACGGGTTCTACAATGAGCAGTTCTTC.

This clonotype has a handful of counts. The chain links TRBV2 to TRBJ2-2; D may be TRBD2 (7 bases). The CDR3 covers 13 residues. The germline gives CDR1 SNHLY, CDR2 FYNNEI. With 10 bases removed from V and 4 bases from J, the gap between germline ends came to 13 bases. CDR3 in amino acids: CATQGRGTGELFF. As DNA, the CDR3 is TGTGCCACCCAGGGGAGGGGCACCGGGGAGCTGTTTTTT.

This clonotype showed up many times. This chain links TRBV28 with TRBJ2-2; D might be TRBD1 (6 bases). The germline CDR1 and CDR2 sequences are MDHEN and SYDVKM. V was clipped by 6 bases and J by 6 bases, with 23 bases between them. The CDR3 loop spans 17 amino acids. The CDR3 spells CASSNLYLQGLAGELFF. CDR3 DNA sequence: TGTGCCAGCAGCAATTTATATCTACAGGGATTGGCCGGGGAGCTGTTTTTT. Full variable domain (outside the CDR3, taken from reference TRBV28 and TRBJ2-2): DVKVTQSSRYLVKRTGEKVFLECVQDMDHENMFWYRQDPGLGLRLIYFSYDVKMKEKGDIPEGYSVSREKKERFSLILESASTNQTSMYLCASSNLYLQGLAGELFFGEGSRLTVL.

DNA of the CDR3: TGTGCCAGCGGTGTCAGCTATGGCTACACCTTC. Protein sequence: CASGVSYGYTF. V and J are TRBV25-1 and TRBJ1-2; D is undetermined. Per germline, CDR1 MGHDK and CDR2 SYGVNS. V was pared by 8 bases and J by 4 bases, with 8 bases between. The CDR3 loop spans 11 amino acids.

This clonotype was observed a few times. The chain is built from TRBV6-2 or TRBV6-3 and TRBJ2-7; 11 nucleotides align to TRBD1. CDR1 and CDR2 (germline): MNHEY, SVGEGT. The CDR3 consists of 15 residues. V lost 4 bases to trimming and J lost 7 bases; unmatched junction nucleotides: 9. The CDR3 coding sequence is TGTGCCAGCAGTTCGGCTGGACAGGGGGCCTGGGAGCAGTACTTC. Its translation is CASSSAGQGAWEQYF.

V usage is TRBV21-1 and J usage is TRBJ2-7; TRBD1, as called in the table, went unchecked against the DNA. TRBV21-1 is reported as a pseudogene. This CDR3 has 19 residues. CDR3 loop: CASSHPWLDRRTQGYEQYF. CDR3 in DNA: TGTGCCAGCAGCCACCCTTGGTTGGACAGGAGGACTCAAGGGTACGAGCAGTACTTC.

The table lists this clonotype with many counts. The chain is built from TRBV7-8 and TRBJ2-6, with D unclear. V was pared by 5 bases and J by 4 bases, with 18 bases between. This CDR3 has 17 amino acids. CDR1 is SGHVS, CDR2 FQNEAQ, per germline. CDR3 region: CASSETPLLLGANVLTF. The CDR3 coding sequence is TGTGCCAGCAGCGAGACACCACTTCTGCTCGGGGCCAACGTCCTGACTTTC.

This clonotype appeared many times. The chain combines TRBV12-3 or TRBV12-4 with TRBJ2-1; D perhaps matches TRBD1 (5 bases). This CDR3 contains 16 residues. V lost 5 bases and J 8 bases, leaving 22 bases between the germline ends. CDR3 loop: CASSTRQSLSSDEQFF. DNA for the CDR3: TGTGCCAGCAGTACCCGACAGAGCCTTTCGTCTGATGAGCAGTTCTTC.

This clonotype showed up just a few times. The chain joins TRBV6-1 to TRBJ2-5; D might be TRBD1 (6 bases). Germline-derived CDR1 and CDR2 are MNHNS and SASEGT. V lost 6 bases, J lost 1 base, and 12 bases lay in between. The CDR3 totals 14 residues. CDR3 sequence reads: CASRTGQSQETQYF. CDR3 sequence (DNA): TGTGCCAGCAGAACAGGACAGAGCCAAGAGACCCAGTACTTC.

This clonotype was recorded a few times. The DNA of the CDR3 is TGTGCCAGCAGCTTAGCAGCGGGAGAGGGAGAGACCCAGTACTTC. Its translation: CASSLAAGEGETQYF. The rearrangement uses TRBV7-9 and TRBJ2-5; 8 bases line up with TRBD2. Per germline, CDR1 SEHNR and CDR2 FQNEAQ (reference sequence). There are 15 residues in the CDR3. The junction had 4 bases not matched to a gene; V was cut back by 0 bases and J by 4 bases.

In this sample, this clonotype turned up many times. This CDR3 is CASSPVGVAQPQHF. CDR3 nucleotides: TGTGCCAGCTCACCGGTTGGAGTGGCTCAGCCCCAGCATTTT. The rearrangement uses TRBV18 and TRBJ1-5; D is ambiguous. CDR1 is KGHSH, CDR2 LQKENI, per germline. The CDR3 runs 14 residues. V dropped 3 bases and J dropped 6 bases, with 12 bases sitting between them.

The CDR3 loop reads CASSLAQLVVADTQYF. In DNA, the CDR3 is TGTGCCAGCAGCTTAGCGCAACTAGTTGTCGCAGATACGCAGTATTTT. The chain links TRBV7-9 to TRBJ2-3, with D possibly matching TRBD2 (5 bases). The germline gives CDR1 SEHNR, CDR2 FQNEAQ (reference sequence). This CDR3 comprises 16 residues. With 0 bases removed from V and 4 bases from J, the gap between germline ends came to 14 bases.

The table lists this clonotype with many counts. The chain has TRBV12-3 or TRBV12-4 and TRBJ1-1; tentatively, D is TRBD1 (6 bases). Trimming cost V 7 bases and J 4 bases, with 10 bases left between them. This CDR3 has 12 residues. Here the CDR3 reads CASMLTGTEAFF. CDR3 DNA sequence: TGTGCCAGCATGTTGACAGGCACTGAAGCTTTCTTT.

This clonotype was recorded many times. This chain connects TRBV4-2 to TRBJ2-7; 11 bases agree with TRBD2. CDR1 and CDR2 (germline): LGHNA, YNFKEQ. This CDR3 is 16 amino acids long. Losses at the gene ends were 3 bases for V and 3 bases for J; bases not matched to a gene: 7. Here the CDR3 DNA reads TGTGCCAGCAGCCAGGGCCCCGGGACTAGCGGCTACGAGCAGTACTTC. Translated: CASSQGPGTSGYEQYF.

This clonotype appeared many times. This sequence joins TRBV7-9 and TRBJ2-7; D gene unclear. The CDR3 spans 14 residues. CDR1 and CDR2 from the germline V gene are SEHNR and FQNEAQ (reference sequence). V dropped 8 bases and J dropped 3 bases, with 17 bases sitting between them. CDR3 coding DNA: TGTGCCAGCGGGTCCCCCGGACGCGGCTACGAGCAGTACTTC. Its protein is CASGSPGRGYEQYF.

This clonotype has only a few counts. The rearrangement joins TRBV6-2 or TRBV6-3 to TRBJ1-5, with D possibly TRBD1 on 5 matching bases. The germline V gene has CDR1 MNHEY and CDR2 SVGEGT. The CDR3 has 14 amino acids. Deletions cut 6 bases from V and 4 bases from J, with 13 bases between. The CDR3 nucleotides are TGTGCCAGCAGGCTCCAGGGTTGGAATCAGCCCCAGCATTTT. The encoded protein is CASRLQGWNQPQHF.

The chain is built from TRBV6-2 or TRBV6-3 and TRBJ2-7; D might be TRBD1 (5 bases). CDR1 MNHEY and CDR2 SVGEGT come from the germline V gene. With 2 bases removed from V and 0 bases from J, the gap between germline ends came to 11 bases. The CDR3 runs to 15 residues. CDR3 DNA sequence: TGTGCCAGCAGTTACGGATACAGGAGCTCCTACGAGCAGTACTTC. This gives the protein CASSYGYRSSYEQYF.